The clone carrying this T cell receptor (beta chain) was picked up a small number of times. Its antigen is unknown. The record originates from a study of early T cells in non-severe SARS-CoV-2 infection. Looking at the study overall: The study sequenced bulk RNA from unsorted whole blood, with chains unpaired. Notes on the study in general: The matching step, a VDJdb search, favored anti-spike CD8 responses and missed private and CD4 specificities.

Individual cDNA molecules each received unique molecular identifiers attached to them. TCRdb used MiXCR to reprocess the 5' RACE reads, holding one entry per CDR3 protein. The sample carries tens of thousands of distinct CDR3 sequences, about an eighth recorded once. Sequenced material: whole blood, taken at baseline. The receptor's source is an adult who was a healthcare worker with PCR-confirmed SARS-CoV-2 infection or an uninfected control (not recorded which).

DNA for the CDR3: TGTGCCAGCAGCGACAGGACAGAAGCTTTCTTT. It specifies CASSDRTEAFF. The genes are TRBV14 and TRBJ1-1, with D perhaps matching TRBD1 (6 bases). The germline V gene encodes CDR1 SGHDN and CDR2 FVKESK. V was pared by 5 bases and J by 8 bases, with 9 bases between. CDR3 length: 11 residues.